This TCR beta chain was identified in a study of a mutant IDH1 vaccine in newly diagnosed glioma. Across the study: The therapy given earlier, which was standard therapy, consisted of radiotherapy, temozolomide, or both, and most of the patients received both.

Time point noted: week 47, end of study. Every vaccination contained 300 ug of the mutant IDH1 20-mer peptide and was paired with topical imiquimod. The V gene lost 5 bases and the J gene lost 0 bases, with 10 bases spanning the gap. Germline V CDR1 and CDR2: LNHDA, SQIVND (reference sequence). There are 15 residues in the CDR3. The protocol was immunoSEQ multiplex PCR, while the TCRdb copy is restricted to in-frame clones and leaves out a portion. In the table there are more than 30,000 clones, roughly 87% of which are singletons. Worth noting for this clone: Its specificity is unknown.

The genes are TRBV19 and TRBJ1-4; no definite D call. The input for sequencing was PBMCs, taken from a glioma patient whose treatment included an IDH1 peptide vaccine. This TCR derives from a middle-aged man with glioma. DNA for the CDR3: TGTGCCAGTAGTGTCGACCGGGCAACTAATGAAAAACTGTTTTTT. This gives the protein CASSVDRATNEKLFF.